The present TCR beta chain was sequenced within a study of graft-versus-host responses after intestinal transplantation. Overall study: Multivisceral, liver-intestinal, or isolated intestinal grafts went to recipients. After anti-thymocyte globulin induction, recipients took tacrolimus and steroids for around 3 years.

General observations from the study: Individuals who had graft-donor T cell macrochimerism had allografts that showed high graft-versus-host to host-versus-graft clonal ratios.

Responder cells labeled with CFSE (approximately 200,000) were co-plated with irradiated stimulator cells labeled with violet dye (approximately 200,000). CD4 and CD8 responders that proliferated in the reaction were FACS-sorted. The V segment lost 11 bases and the J segment 7 bases; nucleotides outside the gene matches: 10. From germline, CDR1 is SNHLY and CDR2 FYNNEI. The CDR3 is 12 residues long. Method: immunoSEQ multiplex PCR; TCRdb's copy keeps in-frame clones and lacks some. The sample includes some 14,000 clones, roughly two fifths of them seen just once. This clone counts as medium-sized. The clonotype originates from a human patient who received an intestinal transplant. This chain joins TRBV2 and TRBJ1-1; TRBD1 aligns across 7 bases. The sequenced sample was alloreactive CD8+ T cells from a mixed lymphocyte reaction culture, obtained before intestinal transplant. Stated subset: CFSE-low proliferating T cells sorted from roughly six-day pre-transplant mixed lymphocyte reaction (GvH or HvG direction). The CDR3 coding sequence is TGTGCCGCATCGGGACAGCCAAATGAAGCTTTCTTT. This sequence encodes CAASGQPNEAFF.